The TCR beta chain described here comes from a study of T cell responses to AZD1222 COVID-19 vaccine. This clone occurred once. Antigen specificity is unknown. This table comes from immunoSEQ multiplex PCR, and its TCRdb copy is limited to in-frame clones, with some not included. Of about 94,000 clones listed, over 75% are singletons. Whole-study results and caveats: Spike as a whole was targeted by vaccine-associated CD4 TCRs, dominant at 160-218 and 743-854. White British donors predominated, females outnumbered males, and clonal diversity was possibly underestimated. Repertoire samples came only from after the peak T cell response.

The source material was peripheral blood, sampled on day 0 of AZD1222 vaccination. The sequence came from an adult in good health.

CDR3 loop: CASSLTGSSTGVVGTEAFF. In nucleotides, the CDR3 is TGTGCCAGCAGCTTAACGGGATCCTCGACAGGGGTAGTTGGTACTGAAGCTTTCTTT. The chain has TRBV7-3 and TRBJ1-1; TRBD1 aligns across 8 bases. V trimming: 0 bases; J trimming: 5 bases; junction bases outside the gene matches: 17. CDR3 length: 19 residues. Germline CDR1 SGHTA, CDR2 FQGTGA.